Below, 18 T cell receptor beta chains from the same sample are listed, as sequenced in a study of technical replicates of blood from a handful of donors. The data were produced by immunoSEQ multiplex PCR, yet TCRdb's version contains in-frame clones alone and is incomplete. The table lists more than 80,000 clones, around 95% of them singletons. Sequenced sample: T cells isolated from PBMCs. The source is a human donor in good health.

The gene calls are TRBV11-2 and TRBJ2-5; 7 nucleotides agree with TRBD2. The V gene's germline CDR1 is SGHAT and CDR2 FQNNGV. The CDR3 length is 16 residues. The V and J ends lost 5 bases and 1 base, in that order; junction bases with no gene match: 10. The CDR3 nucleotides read TGTGCCAGCAGCCCTGGGGGGGGGACCACCCAAGAGACCCAGTACTTC. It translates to CASSPGGGTTQETQYF.

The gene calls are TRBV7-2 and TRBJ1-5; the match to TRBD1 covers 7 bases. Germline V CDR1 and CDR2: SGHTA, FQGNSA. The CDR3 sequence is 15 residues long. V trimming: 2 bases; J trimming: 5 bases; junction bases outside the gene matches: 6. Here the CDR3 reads CASSLRGGTDQPQHF. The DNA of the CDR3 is TGTGCCAGCAGCTTACGAGGGGGCACGGATCAGCCCCAGCATTTT.

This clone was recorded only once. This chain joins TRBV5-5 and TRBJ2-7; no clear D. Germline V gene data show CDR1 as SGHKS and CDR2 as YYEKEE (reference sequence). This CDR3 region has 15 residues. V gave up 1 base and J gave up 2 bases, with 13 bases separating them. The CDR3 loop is CASSLYRVSPYEQYF. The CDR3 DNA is TGTGCCAGCAGCTTGTATCGCGTATCCCCCTACGAGCAGTACTTC.

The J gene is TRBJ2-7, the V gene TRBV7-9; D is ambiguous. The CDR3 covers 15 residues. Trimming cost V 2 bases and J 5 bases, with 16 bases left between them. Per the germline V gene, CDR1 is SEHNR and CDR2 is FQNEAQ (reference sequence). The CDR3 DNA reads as TGTGCCAGCAGCTTAATCCTCCCAGGTTTCAACGAGCAGTACTTC. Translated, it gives CASSLILPGFNEQYF. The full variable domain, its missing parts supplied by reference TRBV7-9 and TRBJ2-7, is DTGVSQNPRHKITKRGQNVTFRCDPISEHNRLYWYRQTLGQGPEFLTYFQNEAQLEKSRLLSDRFSAERPKGSFSTLEIQRTEQGDSAMYLCASSLILPGFNEQYFGPGTRLTVT.

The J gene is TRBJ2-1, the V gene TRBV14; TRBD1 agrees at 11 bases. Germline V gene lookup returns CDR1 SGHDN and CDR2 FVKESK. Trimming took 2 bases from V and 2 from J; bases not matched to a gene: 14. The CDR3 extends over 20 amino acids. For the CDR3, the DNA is TGTGCCAGCAGCCAAAGTTTTCGGACAGGGGGCGAAAGACCCTACAATGAGCAGTTCTTC. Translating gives CASSQSFRTGGERPYNEQFF. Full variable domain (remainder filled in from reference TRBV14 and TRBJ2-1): EAGVTQFPSHSVIEKGQTVTLRCDPISGHDNLYWYRRVMGKEIKFLLHFVKESKQDESGMPNNRFLAERTGGTYSTLKVQPAELEDSGVYFCASSQSFRTGGERPYNEQFFGPGTRLTVL.

CDR3 coding DNA: TGTGCCAGCAGTTTCCTTGGACAGGGGGCGGTATACGAGCAGTACTTC. It yields the protein CASSFLGQGAVYEQYF. The chain is built from TRBV27 and TRBJ2-7, with 11 positions matching TRBD1. The CDR3 is 16 amino acids. Trimming cost V 3 bases and J 4 bases; bases outside gene matches: 8. Germline CDR1 reads MNHEY; CDR2 reads SMNVEV (reference sequence).

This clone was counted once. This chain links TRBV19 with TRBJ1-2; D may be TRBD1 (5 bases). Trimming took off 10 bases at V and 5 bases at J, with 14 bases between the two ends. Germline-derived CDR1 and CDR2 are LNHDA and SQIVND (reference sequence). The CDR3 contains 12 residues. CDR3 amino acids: CATAQGSYGYTF. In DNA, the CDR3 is TGTGCCACCGCTCAGGGATCGTATGGCTACACCTTC.

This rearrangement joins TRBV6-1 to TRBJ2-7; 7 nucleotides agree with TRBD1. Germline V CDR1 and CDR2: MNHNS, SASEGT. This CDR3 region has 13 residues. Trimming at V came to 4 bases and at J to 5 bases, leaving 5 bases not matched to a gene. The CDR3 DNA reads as TGTGCCAGCAGTGGGACAGGATGGGACGAGCAGTACTTC. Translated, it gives CASSGTGWDEQYF.

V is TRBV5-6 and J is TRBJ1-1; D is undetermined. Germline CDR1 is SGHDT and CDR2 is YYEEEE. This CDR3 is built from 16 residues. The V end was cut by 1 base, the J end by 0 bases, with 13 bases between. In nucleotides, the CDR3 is TGTGCCAGCAGCTTGACAGCCTTTATTATGAACACTGAAGCTTTCTTT. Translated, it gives CASSLTAFIMNTEAFF.

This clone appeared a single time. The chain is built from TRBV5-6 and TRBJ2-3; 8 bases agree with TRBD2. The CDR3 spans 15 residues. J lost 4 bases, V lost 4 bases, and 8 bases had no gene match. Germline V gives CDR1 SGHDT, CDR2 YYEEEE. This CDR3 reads CASSMSRGGPDTQYF. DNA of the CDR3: TGTGCCAGCAGCATGTCACGCGGGGGGCCAGATACGCAGTATTTT.

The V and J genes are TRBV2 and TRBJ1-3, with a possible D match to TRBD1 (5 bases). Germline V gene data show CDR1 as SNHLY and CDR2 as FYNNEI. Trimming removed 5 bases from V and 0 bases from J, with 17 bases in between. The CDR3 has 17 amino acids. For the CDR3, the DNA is TGTGCCAGCAGTTTAGGGGTGAACAGAGTCTCTGGAAACACCATATATTTT. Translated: CASSLGVNRVSGNTIYF.

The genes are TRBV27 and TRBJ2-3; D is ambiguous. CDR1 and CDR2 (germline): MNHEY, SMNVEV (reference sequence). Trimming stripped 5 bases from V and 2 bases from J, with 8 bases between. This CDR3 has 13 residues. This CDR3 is CASSKHLTDTQYF. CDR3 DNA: TGTGCCAGCAGTAAACACCTCACAGATACGCAGTATTTT.

The CDR3 protein is CSVAAREGAYGYTF. CDR3 bases: TGCAGCGTCGCAGCTCGGGAAGGAGCCTATGGCTACACCTTC. This rearrangement joins TRBV29-1 to TRBJ1-2; the D is unclear. Germline V lookup: CDR1 SQVTM, CDR2 ANQGSEA. V lost 6 bases and J lost 4, with 18 bases in between. The CDR3 is 14 amino acids. Drawing the rest from reference TRBV29-1 and TRBJ1-2, the complete variable domain is SAVISQKPSRDICQRGTSLTIQCQVDSQVTMMFWYRQQPGQSLTLIATANQGSEATYESGFVIDKFPISRPNLTFSTLTVSNMSPEDSSIYLCSVAAREGAYGYTFGSGTRLTVV.

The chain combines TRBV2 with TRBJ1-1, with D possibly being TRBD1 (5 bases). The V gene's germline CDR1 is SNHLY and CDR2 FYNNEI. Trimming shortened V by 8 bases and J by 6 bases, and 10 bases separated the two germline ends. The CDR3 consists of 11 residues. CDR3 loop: CASQGYAEAFF. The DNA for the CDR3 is TGTGCCAGCCAGGGTTACGCTGAAGCTTTCTTT.

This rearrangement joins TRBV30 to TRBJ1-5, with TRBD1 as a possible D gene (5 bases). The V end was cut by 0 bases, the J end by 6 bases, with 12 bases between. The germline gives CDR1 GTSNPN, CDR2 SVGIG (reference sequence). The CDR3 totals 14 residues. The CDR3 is CAWSVSGGTQPQHF. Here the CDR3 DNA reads TGTGCCTGGAGTGTATCGGGCGGGACTCAGCCCCAGCATTTT.

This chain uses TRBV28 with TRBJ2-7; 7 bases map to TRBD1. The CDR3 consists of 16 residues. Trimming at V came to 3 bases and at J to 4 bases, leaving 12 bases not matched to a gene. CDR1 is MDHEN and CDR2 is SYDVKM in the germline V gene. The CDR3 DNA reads TGTGCCAGCAGTTTGTACTTGACCGGGACAGAATACGAGCAGTACTTC. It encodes CASSLYLTGTEYEQYF.

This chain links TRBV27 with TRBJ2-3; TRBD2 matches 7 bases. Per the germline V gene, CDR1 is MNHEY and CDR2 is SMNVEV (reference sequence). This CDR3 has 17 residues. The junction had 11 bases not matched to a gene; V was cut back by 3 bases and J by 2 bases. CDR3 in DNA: TGTGCCAGCAGTTTTTTCGGGATGAGCGGGATCACAGATACGCAGTATTTT. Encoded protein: CASSFFGMSGITDTQYF.

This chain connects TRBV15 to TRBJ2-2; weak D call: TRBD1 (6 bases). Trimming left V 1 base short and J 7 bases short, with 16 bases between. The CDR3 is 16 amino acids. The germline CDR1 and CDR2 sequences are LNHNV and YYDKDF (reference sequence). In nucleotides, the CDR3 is TGTGCCACCAGCAGAGGGATACAGGGAAAAAGCGGGGAGCTGTTTTTT. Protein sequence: CATSRGIQGKSGELFF.